The next 17 T cell receptor beta chains were all read from a single sample in a study of identical twins (dated by TCRdb to about 2016). The library was made by 5' RACE. Data came from an Illumina HiSeq 2000. The public sequencing data were trimmed at Q25 with fastp and processed into clonotypes with MiXCR by TCRdb, which kept only in-frame beta chains. Records with the same CDR3 protein are collapsed into one entry carrying the most frequent genes and DNA. A total of 500,000 to 700,000 distinct CDR3 sequences appear in this sample, about 7.1% of them only once. Of the sample, 1.6% falls within the top ten clones. These data also featured in a second study, about yellow fever vaccine responses in identical twins.

Sequences were obtained from PBMCs. These TCRs come from a woman aged 18-29 years in good health.

V and J are TRBV12-3 or TRBV12-4 and TRBJ1-5; D not resolved. The germline V and J ends were trimmed by 2 bases and 2 bases, with 7 bases remaining between them. The CDR3 spans 14 residues. CDR3 nucleotides: TGTGCCAGCAGTTTAACTTCCGGCAATCAGCCCCAGCATTTT. This codes for CASSLTSGNQPQHF.

The rearrangement links TRBV10-2 to TRBJ1-2, with a tentative D call TRBD1 (5 bases). CDR1 is WSHSY, CDR2 SAAADI, per germline. V lost 2 bases, J lost 2 bases, and 15 bases lay in between. The CDR3 runs 16 residues. The CDR3 DNA sequence: TGCGCCAGCAGTGAGCTCCGGGGGGGAGGAAACTATGGCTACACCTTC. Its protein product is CASSELRGGGNYGYTF.

This clonotype was seen repeatedly, ten times or more. The genes are TRBV20-1 and TRBJ2-2; TRBD2 agrees at 7 bases. CDR1 is DFQATT, CDR2 SNEGSKA, per germline (reference sequence). This CDR3 is built from 14 residues. V was pared by 3 bases and J by 5 bases, with 6 bases of the junction left unmatched. The CDR3 sequence is CSARISGGTGELFF. As DNA, the CDR3 is TGCAGTGCTAGGATTTCGGGGGGTACCGGGGAGCTGTTTTTT.

About this clonotype itself: A read error may account for a junction end that differs from germline. The V call is TRBV7-8, the J call TRBJ2-4; 7 bases map to TRBD1. Per the germline V gene, CDR1 is SGHVS and CDR2 is FQNEAQ. The CDR3 has 12 amino acids. As DNA, the CDR3 is TGTGCCAGCAGCCCGGTAAGGGGGCGAATTTTCTTC. Encoded protein: CASSPVRGRIFF.

This clonotype was seen only a few times. The chain couples TRBV14 to TRBJ2-1, with D possibly TRBD2 on 5 matching bases. Germline CDR1 reads SGHDN; CDR2 reads FVKESK. This CDR3 has 15 amino acids. The V end was cut by 0 bases, the J end by 2 bases, with 8 bases between. The CDR3 DNA reads TGTGCCAGCAGCCAAGAAGAGCGGACCTACAATGAGCAGTTCTTC. It translates to CASSQEERTYNEQFF.

The sample holds many counts of this clonotype. The V gene is TRBV12-3 or TRBV12-4, the J gene TRBJ2-7; D is perhaps TRBD2 (7 bases). This CDR3 has 15 residues. The germline V and J ends were trimmed by 7 bases and 0 bases, with 16 bases remaining between them. This CDR3 reads CASTPEGGGSYEQYF. CDR3 bases: TGTGCCAGCACCCCAGAGGGGGGGGGCTCCTACGAGCAGTACTTC.

J is TRBJ2-1 and V is TRBV14; 9 nucleotides line up with TRBD2. V lost 0 bases, J lost 3 bases, and 9 bases stayed unmatched. This CDR3 contains 18 residues. Germline V gene data show CDR1 as SGHDN and CDR2 as FVKESK. The CDR3 region has the DNA TGTGCCAGCAGCCAAGATCCTGGGGCGGGAGGGTACTACAATGAGCAGTTCTTC. As protein: CASSQDPGAGGYYNEQFF.

This clonotype was seen a few times. The chain employs TRBV28 and TRBJ1-1; perhaps TRBD1 as D (5 bases). CDR3 size: 12 residues. Looked up from germline, CDR1 is MDHEN and CDR2 is SYDVKM. Trimming removed 2 bases from V and 6 bases from J, with 7 bases in between. The CDR3 DNA is TGTGCCAGCAGTTTAACGACAGCTGAAGCTTTCTTT. The encoded protein is CASSLTTAEAFF.

This clonotype has more than one count but fewer than ten. The rearrangement links TRBV20-1 to TRBJ2-7; the match to TRBD2 covers 7 bases. V dropped 1 base and J dropped 6; count of bases not matched to a gene: 15. The CDR3 totals 16 residues. CDR1 DFQATT and CDR2 SNEGSKA come from the germline V gene (reference sequence). The CDR3: CSARVAGLAARGEQYF. The CDR3 DNA sequence: TGCAGTGCTAGAGTCGCGGGGCTAGCGGCCAGAGGCGAGCAGTACTTC.

In this sample, this clonotype turned up many times. The CDR3 DNA sequence: TGTGCCACCAGTGATTTTGGGTATCCTAGCGGAGACTACAATGAGCAGTTCTTC. This translates into CATSDFGYPSGDYNEQFF. The chain is built from TRBV24-1 and TRBJ2-1; 7 nucleotides align to TRBD2. CDR1 and CDR2 from the germline V gene are KGHDR and SFDVKD. This CDR3 has 18 amino acids. J was trimmed by 3 bases and V by 1 base; bases with no gene match: 11.

This clonotype was counted ten times or more. The chain employs TRBV29-1 and TRBJ2-1; D may be TRBD1 (6 bases). Germline CDR1 is SQVTM and CDR2 is ANQGSEA. V was clipped by 5 bases and J by 8 bases, with 19 bases between them. The CDR3 is 14 amino acids. The CDR3 is CSVTGTIVDHEQFF. The CDR3 DNA follows: TGCAGCGTTACAGGGACCATTGTTGACCATGAGCAGTTCTTC.

V usage is TRBV24-1 and J usage is TRBJ2-3, with TRBD2 identical over 9 bases. V gave up 2 bases and J gave up 6 bases; unmatched junction bases: 11. Germline CDR1 KGHDR, CDR2 SFDVKD. The CDR3 spans 17 residues. CDR3 loop: CATSDSGTSKPGDTQYF. CDR3 DNA sequence: TGTGCCACCAGTGATTCCGGGACTAGCAAACCCGGGGATACGCAGTATTTT.

This clonotype has a handful of counts. DNA of the CDR3: TGCGCCAGCAGCCACAAAGGGGGAGAGCAGTACTTC. Residues: CASSHKGGEQYF. The gene calls are TRBV4-1 and TRBJ2-7, with D tentatively TRBD1 (6 bases). V was clipped by 3 bases and J by 7 bases, with 10 bases between them. The germline CDR1 and CDR2 sequences are MGHRA and YSYEKL. The CDR3 runs 12 residues.

Many counts were recorded for this clonotype. V usage is TRBV20-1 and J usage is TRBJ2-1; TRBD2 agrees at 9 bases. Trimming took 0 bases from V and 8 from J; bases not matched to a gene: 8. The CDR3 spans 15 residues. Per germline, CDR1 DFQATT and CDR2 SNEGSKA (reference sequence). CDR3 in amino acids: CSARDPAGGRDEQFF. CDR3 nucleotide sequence: TGCAGTGCTAGAGATCCCGCGGGGGGGCGGGATGAGCAGTTCTTC.

This clonotype was counted a few times. The chain couples TRBV15 to TRBJ1-4; maybe TRBD1 (6 bases). CDR3 length: 15 residues. The ends were cut back, 4 bases at V and 4 bases at J, with 13 bases in the middle. The germline gives CDR1 LNHNV, CDR2 YYDKDF (reference sequence). The CDR3 protein is CATSTQTGLNEKLFF. DNA for the CDR3: TGTGCCACCAGCACCCAGACAGGTCTTAATGAAAAACTGTTTTTT.

This chain links TRBV9 with TRBJ2-2, with D uncertain. CDR1 is SGDLS and CDR2 is YYNGEE in the germline V gene. This CDR3 has 16 residues. Trimming stripped 0 bases from V and 5 bases from J, with 14 bases between. The CDR3 loop is CASSVVAGPITGELFF. Here the CDR3 DNA reads TGTGCCAGCAGCGTAGTGGCAGGTCCCATAACCGGGGAGCTGTTTTTT.

The genes are TRBV11-2 and TRBJ1-2; 7 nucleotides align to TRBD1. Germline V CDR1 and CDR2: SGHAT, FQNNGV. Trimming at V came to 1 base and at J to 4 bases, leaving 6 bases not matched to a gene. The CDR3 covers 15 residues. CDR3 residues: CASSLGMTGRYGYTF. The CDR3 DNA follows: TGTGCCAGCAGCTTAGGAATGACAGGGCGCTATGGCTACACCTTC. Drawing the rest from reference TRBV11-2 and TRBJ1-2, the complete variable domain is EAGVAQSPRYKIIEKRQSVAFWCNPISGHATLYWYQQILGQGPKLLIQFQNNGVVDDSQLPKDRFSAERLKGVDSTLKIQPAKLEDSAVYLCASSLGMTGRYGYTFGSGTRLTVV.